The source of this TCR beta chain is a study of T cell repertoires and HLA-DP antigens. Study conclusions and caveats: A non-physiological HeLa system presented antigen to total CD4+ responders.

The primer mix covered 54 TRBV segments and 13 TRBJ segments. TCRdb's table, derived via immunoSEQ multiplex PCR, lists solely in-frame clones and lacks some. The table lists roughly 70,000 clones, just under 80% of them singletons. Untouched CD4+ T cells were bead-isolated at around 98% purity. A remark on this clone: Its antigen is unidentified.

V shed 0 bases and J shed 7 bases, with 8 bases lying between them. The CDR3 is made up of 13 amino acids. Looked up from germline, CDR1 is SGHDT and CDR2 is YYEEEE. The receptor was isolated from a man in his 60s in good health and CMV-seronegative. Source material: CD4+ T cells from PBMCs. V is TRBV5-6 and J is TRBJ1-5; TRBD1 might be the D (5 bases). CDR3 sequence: CASSLGDRQPQHF. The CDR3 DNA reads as TGTGCCAGCAGCTTGGGGGACCGGCAGCCCCAGCATTTT.